This passage covers 20 T cell receptor beta chains from one sample sequenced in a study of blood T cells in healthy people across ages. Primers used in a second PCR of roughly 6 to 12 cycles were a sample-barcoded 5' primer and a J-beta primer mix. One entry per CDR3 protein, called by TCRdb with MiXCR from the 5' RACE reads. The sample has 700,000 to 800,000 distinct CDR3 sequences; roughly 44% are singletons. Sequenced: blood. The receptors derive from a woman between 55 and 75 years old in good health.

This rearrangement joins TRBV3-1 to TRBJ2-5; D remains unclear. Germline CDR1 LGHDT, CDR2 YNNKEL (reference sequence). Trimming stripped 2 bases from V and 5 bases from J, with 9 bases between. CDR3 length equals 13 residues. CDR3 DNA: TGTGCCAGCAGCCAACTTATGGGGGAGACCCAGTACTTC. It translates to CASSQLMGETQYF.

V usage is TRBV20-1 and J usage is TRBJ2-2; D is unclear. The V and J ends lost 0 bases and 2 bases respectively, with 16 bases between them. The germline V gene has CDR1 DFQATT and CDR2 SNEGSKA (reference sequence). This CDR3 has 17 amino acids. The CDR3 region has the DNA TGCAGTGCTAGAGAGTATTCCCCAGCGAGAAACACCGGGGAGCTGTTTTTT. Translated: CSAREYSPARNTGELFF.

The genes are TRBV20-1 and TRBJ2-7; possible D gene TRBD2, 6 bases. V was cut by 5 bases and J by 3 bases, with 17 bases left in between. Germline V gene data show CDR1 as DFQATT and CDR2 as SNEGSKA (reference sequence). This CDR3 contains 14 residues. CDR3 in DNA: TGCAGTGCTCCCCGAGGACCAGCGGGCTACGAGCAGTACTTC. This gives the protein CSAPRGPAGYEQYF.

V gene TRBV28 combines with J gene TRBJ1-5; D unclear. V was pared by 7 bases and J by 2 bases, with 9 bases between. There are 13 residues in the CDR3. Germline loops: CDR1 MDHEN, CDR2 SYDVKM. CDR3 sequence reads: CASNREGNQPQHF. The DNA for the CDR3 is TGTGCCAGCAATCGGGAGGGCAATCAGCCCCAGCATTTT.

This clonotype was seen a few times. The genes are TRBV6-1 and TRBJ1-2, with no clear D. Germline-derived CDR1 and CDR2 are MNHNS and SASEGT. The CDR3 spans 13 residues. The V end lost 1 base, the J end lost 8 bases, and 11 bases lay between the germline ends. The CDR3 protein is CASSEVESGGYTF. The CDR3 DNA reads as TGTGCCAGCAGTGAAGTGGAATCCGGCGGCTACACCTTC.

The chain carries TRBV7-9 and TRBJ1-2; D gene ambiguous. This CDR3 is 12 amino acids long. In germline, CDR1 is SEHNR, CDR2 FQNEAQ (reference sequence). The V and J ends lost 5 bases and 8 bases respectively, with 12 bases between them. The CDR3 DNA is TGTGCCAGCAGCCCTCTAGAGCGAGGCTACACCTTC. Protein sequence: CASSPLERGYTF.

V and J are TRBV7-9 and TRBJ2-1; the match to TRBD2 covers 7 bases. The CDR3 runs to 15 residues. CDR1 is SEHNR and CDR2 is FQNEAQ in the germline V gene (reference sequence). With 5 bases clipped from V and 4 bases from J, the junction kept 8 bases outside the gene matches. CDR3 region: CASSNGLGFYNEQFF. CDR3 nucleotide sequence: TGTGCCAGCAGCAACGGACTAGGCTTTTACAATGAGCAGTTCTTC.

This clonotype has more than one count but fewer than ten. The chain has TRBV11-2 and TRBJ2-1, with D unresolved. Trimming stripped 0 bases from V and 4 bases from J, with 10 bases between. The CDR3 loop spans 15 amino acids. Germline V gives CDR1 SGHAT, CDR2 FQNNGV. CDR3 in amino acids: CASSLDGVVYNEQFF. CDR3 DNA: TGTGCCAGCAGCTTAGATGGGGTAGTGTACAATGAGCAGTTCTTC.

With respect to this clonotype: A much more abundant neighbour one base away suggests this may be a read error. The CDR3 DNA follows: TGTGCCAGCATCAAACAGCCCGGGACAGGGGCCGGTGAGCAGTACTTC. Its translation is CASIKQPGTGAGEQYF. V is TRBV6-2 or TRBV6-3 and J is TRBJ2-7; 10 bases line up with TRBD1. V was pared by 7 bases and J by 7 bases, with 16 bases of the junction left unmatched. This CDR3 is 16 amino acids long. In germline, CDR1 is MNHEY, CDR2 SVGEGT.

Comment on this clonotype: It may be a read error: a sequence one base away is much more abundant. The chain combines TRBV29-1 with TRBJ2-7, with 10 bases matching TRBD1. The J call may be wrong; the DNA end is better matched by TRBJ2-4. Germline CDR1 and CDR2: SQVTM and ANQGSEA. This CDR3 comprises 15 residues. CDR3 in amino acids: CSVSTGGETENIQYF. The DNA of the CDR3 is TGCAGCGTATCGACAGGGGGCGAAACCGAAAACATTCAGTACTTC.

This clonotype came up once. A much larger clone lies one base from this, so it may be a read error. The V call is TRBV4-3, the J call TRBJ1-2; D is unclear. V was trimmed by 0 bases and J by 4 bases, leaving 12 bases between them. The CDR3 is 15 amino acids. Germline CDR1 and CDR2: LGHNA and YSLEER. The CDR3, as DNA: TGCGCCAGCAGCCAAGATGACGGGAGTATCTATGGCTACACCTTC. As protein: CASSQDDGSIYGYTF.

The chain has TRBV4-2 and TRBJ2-3, with D perhaps assigned TRBD1 or TRBD2 (5 bases each). The CDR3 totals 14 residues. Germline lookup yields CDR1 LGHNA and CDR2 YNFKEQ. Trimming pared 1 base from V and 8 bases from J, leaving 13 bases between. The DNA for the CDR3 is TGTGCCAGCAGCCAAGGGGGCGGGTCCCGTACGCAGTATTTT. The encoded protein is CASSQGGGSRTQYF.

The CDR3, as DNA: TGCGCCAGCAGCCCCCTTTTAAAGGGTCAGGAGACCCAGTACTTC. As protein: CASSPLLKGQETQYF. The chain combines TRBV4-1 with TRBJ2-5; no clear D. The CDR3 extends over 15 amino acids. V was pared by 4 bases and J by 5 bases, with 17 bases between. Germline V CDR1 and CDR2: MGHRA, YSYEKL.

The chain couples TRBV25-1 to TRBJ2-7; D is unresolved. The germline gives CDR1 MGHDK, CDR2 SYGVNS. Deletions cut 3 bases from V and 2 bases from J, with 8 bases between. The CDR3 length is 13 residues. CDR3 amino acids: CASSDFRTYEQYF. CDR3 in DNA: TGTGCCAGCAGTGATTTCAGGACCTACGAGCAGTACTTC.

This clonotype was picked up many times. The chain recombines TRBV7-9 with TRBJ2-1; D unclear. CDR1 is SEHNR, CDR2 FQNEAQ, per germline (reference sequence). V was trimmed by 7 bases and J by 4 bases, leaving 5 bases between them. The CDR3 covers 11 residues. The CDR3 loop reads CASKVYNEQFF. DNA of the CDR3: TGTGCCAGCAAGGTTTACAATGAGCAGTTCTTC.

This chain links TRBV20-1 with TRBJ1-2; D is unresolved. V lost 3 bases and J 6 bases, leaving 8 bases between the germline ends. In germline, CDR1 is DFQATT, CDR2 SNEGSKA (reference sequence). There are 11 residues in the CDR3. CDR3 in DNA: TGCAGTGCTAGTATAGCAGATGGCTACACCTTC. Translating it yields CSASIADGYTF.

The genes are TRBV27 and TRBJ2-7; TRBD2 agrees at 8 bases. This CDR3 contains 15 residues. V was clipped by 2 bases and J by 3 bases; unmatched bases: 6. The germline gives CDR1 MNHEY, CDR2 SMNVEV (reference sequence). The CDR3 spells CASSLGTRGDYEQYF. The CDR3 DNA follows: TGTGCCAGCAGTTTAGGGACTAGGGGAGACTACGAGCAGTACTTC.

The chain joins TRBV12-3 or TRBV12-4 to TRBJ2-1; 12 nucleotides line up with TRBD2. This CDR3 spans 16 amino acids. Trimming removed 5 bases from V and 3 bases from J; junction bases left unmatched: 5. Here the CDR3 DNA reads TGTGCCAGCAGTCCCCGGACTAGCGGGGTCTACAATGAGCAGTTCTTC. Protein sequence: CASSPRTSGVYNEQFF.

This chain joins TRBV29-1 and TRBJ2-3; 8 bases line up with TRBD1. The CDR3 totals 13 residues. CDR1 SQVTM and CDR2 ANQGSEA come from the germline V gene. V gave up 4 bases and J gave up 3 bases; unmatched junction bases: 3. The CDR3, as DNA: TGCAGCGTTGGACAGGGGATGACAGATACGCAGTATTTT. This codes for CSVGQGMTDTQYF.

J is TRBJ1-2 and V is TRBV6-2 or TRBV6-3; D uncertain. V was shortened by 5 bases and J by 6 bases, with 7 bases between the two germline ends. Germline values: CDR1 MNHEY, CDR2 SVGEGT. The length of the CDR3 is 11 residues. CDR3 DNA sequence: TGTGCCAGCAGTAGAGGGAATGGCTACACCTTC. Protein sequence: CASSRGNGYTF.